This T cell receptor (beta chain) was profiled in a study of blood T cells in healthy people across ages. Every sample yielded at least 6.5 million isolated PBMCs. The CDR3 is made up of 18 amino acids. Germline V gene sequence: CDR1 KGHDR, CDR2 SFDVKD. With V trimmed by 4 bases and J by 6 bases, 18 bases remained unmatched. Combining a sample-barcoded 5' primer with a J-beta primer mix, a second PCR ran for about 7 to 11 cycles. In TCRdb, the 5' RACE reads were re-called with MiXCR into one record per CDR3 protein. The data hold about 800,000 distinct CDR3 sequences, with about 46% observed a single time.

The sample comprised blood. The gene calls are TRBV24-1 and TRBJ2-3, with 7 bases fitting TRBD2. This TCR was sampled from an elderly man in good health. This CDR3 is CATSESRGRSWLADTQYF. The CDR3, as DNA: TGTGCCACCAGTGAGTCCCGCGGGAGAAGTTGGTTGGCGGATACGCAGTATTTT.